This T cell receptor beta chain was captured in a study of type 1 and type 2 diabetes patients. Study details: The cohort mixed type 1 diabetes, type 2 diabetes and nondiabetic donors. CD4+ or CD8+ T cells were positively selected from PBMCs with microbeads. Whole-study results and caveats: Unmatched age and gender across groups might bias interpretation.

Diabetic patients met standard criteria for type 1 or type 2 diabetes. PCR was run on genomic DNA. Amplification of the beta chain CDR3 used 30 forward and 13 reverse multiplex primers. TCRdb ran MiXCR on the multiplex PCR reads and lists one entry per CDR3 protein. The table shows about 270,000 distinct CDR3 sequences, with roughly 50% occurring only once. On this clonotype itself: Its antigen is unidentified. The CDR3 carries no conserved terminal phenylalanine or tryptophan, so it likely arises from a read error.

From germline, CDR1 is MNHEY and CDR2 SMNVEV (reference sequence). The CDR3 covers 15 residues. Germline trimming cut 5 bases from V and 7 bases from J; bases unmatched to any gene: 13. Material: peripheral blood mononuclear cells (PBMCs). This sequence joins TRBV27 and TRBJ2-7; TRBD1 agrees at 8 bases. The TCR comes from a young man with type 2 diabetes. CDR3 coding DNA: TGTGCCAGCAGTCCCGGGACAGGTACCCTTGGGGAGCAGTACTTG. Translating gives CASSPGTGTLGEQYL.